What follows is one TCR beta chain and its context. The data are from a study of blood T cell repertoires in COVID-19. Generated by immunoSEQ multiplex PCR, the TCRdb table keeps only in-frame clones and is missing some. This sample yields about 240,000 clones, of which approximately 85% are seen a single time; 4.5% to 6% belongs to the top ten. This CDR3 has 14 amino acids. Germline trimming cut 6 bases from V and 8 bases from J; bases unmatched to any gene: 10. CDR1 is MNHNY, CDR2 SVGAGI, per germline (reference sequence). This chain links TRBV6-6 with TRBJ1-2, with 9 bases lining up with TRBD1. This TCR came from a man aged 50 to 60 with COVID-19, enrolled during active disease. What was sequenced was peripheral blood. The CDR3 protein is CASSHGTGRGGYTF. The DNA of the CDR3 is TGTGCCAGCAGCCACGGGACAGGGAGAGGCGGCTACACCTTC.